This T cell receptor beta chain was sequenced during a study of T cell responses to AZD1222 COVID-19 vaccine. This CDR3 spans 14 amino acids. The germline V and J ends were trimmed by 7 bases and 0 bases, with 10 bases remaining between them. Germline V gives CDR1 MNHEY, CDR2 SVGAGI. The table came from immunoSEQ multiplex PCR; TCRdb's copy has only in-frame clones and leaves some out. The table includes over 140,000 clones, more than 90% detected once. The chain is built from TRBV6-5 and TRBJ1-5; no definite D call. The source of this sequence is an adult in good health. Here the sequenced sample was peripheral blood, taken on day 0 of AZD1222 vaccination. The CDR3 DNA reads as TGTGCCAGCAATCCATCCCTTAGCAATCAGCCCCAGCATTTT. This gives the protein CASNPSLSNQPQHF.